The 3 T cell receptor beta chains below were found in one sample sequenced in a study of blood T cells in healthy people across ages. Together with a sample-barcoded 5' primer, a J-beta primer mix was included in a second PCR lasting roughly 6 to 12 cycles. A single record per CDR3 protein comes from TCRdb applying MiXCR to the 5' RACE reads. This table holds about 570,000 distinct CDR3 sequences, approximately 27% found once. The source material was blood. Source of these receptors: a woman between 65 and 79 years old in good health.

The chain carries TRBV11-1 and TRBJ2-1; D assignment may be TRBD1 or TRBD2 (6 bases each). Germline V gene sequence: CDR1 SGHAT, CDR2 FQDESV (reference sequence). This CDR3 has 16 residues. Trimming took off 5 bases at V and 1 base at J, with 15 bases between the two ends. The CDR3 nucleotides are TGTGCCAGCAGCCCCCGGGGGCTTGCGTCCTACAATGAGCAGTTCTTC. It yields the protein CASSPRGLASYNEQFF.

The rearrangement links TRBV5-1 to TRBJ2-1; TRBD1 matches 12 bases. This CDR3 has 17 residues. CDR1 SGHRS and CDR2 YFSETQ come from the germline V gene. Trimming took 0 bases from V and 6 from J; bases not matched to a gene: 7. For the CDR3, the DNA is TGCGCCAGCAGCTTGGGGGGGACAGGGGGCGACCTCAATGAGCAGTTCTTC. It translates to CASSLGGTGGDLNEQFF.

The chain uses TRBV2 and TRBJ1-1, with 10 bases identical to TRBD1. The CDR3 extends over 15 amino acids. J was trimmed by 4 bases and V by 10 bases; bases with no gene match: 12. Germline assignment: CDR1 SNHLY and CDR2 FYNNEI. The CDR3 sequence is CATEPRGQGFTEAFF. The CDR3 DNA is TGTGCCACAGAACCACGGGGACAGGGGTTCACTGAAGCTTTCTTT.